This TCR beta chain is from a study of blood T cell repertoires in COVID-19. In the study overall: COVID-19 samples collected from the United States, Italy and Spain covered acute and convalescent phases. From T cells, B-cell-depleted T cells, or PBMCs came the material, which was cDNA or gDNA.

Per germline, CDR1 LGHNA and CDR2 YNFKEQ. The CDR3 loop spans 16 amino acids. J was trimmed by 5 bases and V by 0 bases; bases with no gene match: 10. Original data processing: Reference gene primer amplification in the assay estimated nucleated cell counts. TCRdb's copy holds only in-frame clones and misses some; the assay was immunoSEQ multiplex PCR. That table supplies the V and J calls and clone size; D and trimming were determined from the DNA. Here the sample spans approximately 220,000 clones, 81% being singletons. The chain employs TRBV4-2 and TRBJ2-7; TRBD2 matches 7 bases. Source material: peripheral blood. This sequence was found in a woman older than 75 with acute or convalescent COVID-19. CDR3 loop: CASSQEGRGLGDEQYF. The DNA of the CDR3 is TGTGCCAGCAGCCAAGAAGGGAGGGGATTGGGCGACGAGCAGTACTTC.